The clone carrying this T cell receptor beta chain has more than one count but fewer than ten. These data are taken from a study of early T cells in non-severe SARS-CoV-2 infection. Background on the study: From unsorted whole blood, bulk RNA was sequenced, and the chains remained unpaired.

The CDR3 length is 15 residues. Trimming pared 5 bases from V and 0 bases from J, leaving 13 bases between. Per the germline V gene, CDR1 is SGHVS and CDR2 is FQNEAQ. cDNA molecules, individually, were tagged with unique molecular identifiers. TCRdb re-called the 5' RACE reads with MiXCR, one entry per CDR3 protein. Here the sample spans approximately 74,000 distinct CDR3 sequences, 13% to 15% being singletons. Specimen: whole blood. The origin of this receptor is an adult who was a healthcare worker with PCR-confirmed SARS-CoV-2 infection or an uninfected control (not recorded which). This rearrangement joins TRBV7-8 to TRBJ1-1; the D gene is possibly TRBD1 (6 bases). CDR3 in amino acids: CASSRTARLNTEAFF. CDR3 bases: TGTGCCAGCAGCCGGACAGCAAGGCTGAACACTGAAGCTTTCTTT.